The T cell receptor beta chain described here comes from a study of cytomegalovirus exposure and HLA in healthy donors (dated by TCRdb to about 2017). At the level of the whole study: According to an earlier analysis of 550 to 750 of the donors, 150 million to 200 million T cells yielded 117 million unique TCR beta sequences and less than 300 Gb of sequence data. Across about 380 genotyped donors of the cohort, an average of 235,054 unique TCR beta nucleotide sequences per donor were sequenced, and roughly 18% of those sequences were non-productive. In addition to the first cohort of 650 to 800 subjects, a separate validation cohort of 120 different subjects was used. To predict cytomegalovirus infection status, the study combined high-throughput TCR immunosequencing, statistical association of individual TCRs with disease status, and machine learning. Rather than drawing on any new phenotypic data, the later analysis identified candidate immune exposures from TCR beta sequences and the way those sequences occurred across donors. The aim of the study was to test whether cataloging public T cell receptors could identify signatures of past pathogen exposure. The T cell repertoires of some 700 subjects were profiled by immunosequencing and related to cytomegalovirus serostatus. Both class I and class II loci were covered by HLA typing, at four-digit resolution. The genetic ancestry cluster associated with self-reported Caucasian donors included 81% of the roughly 400 genotyped donors. The number of typed donors differed by locus: about 620-640 for A, B, C, DRB1 and DQB1; 522 for DQA1; 606 for DPA1; and approximately 450 for DPB1. An early release covering more than 500 HLA-typed donors comprised around 300 gigabases of sequencing data and roughly 86 million unique TCR sequences. To study patterns of TCR occurrence, a later analysis re-analyzed previously published TCR beta repertoires from around 660 donors and added high-resolution HLA genotyping. Four to six DR-DQ haplotypes were handled as single units for association and clustering, since linkage in the cohort was strong. Every repertoire in the discovery cohort had been generated on one and the same sequencing platform. A later genetic analysis used genome-wide SNP genotypes for about three fifths of the 666 donors, treating that subset as a discovery cohort. Donor age, sex, ethnicity and CMV serostatus were collected together with the repertoire data. In an earlier analysis of 587 of the donors, high-throughput TCR beta sequencing was used to judge whether each TCR beta V gene segment behaved as functional or pseudogenic. Broad study findings and their caveats: A further reported finding was that TCR beta sequences accurately predicted the HLA-A and HLA-B alleles for most subjects in the first cohort. In a later analysis, most CMV-associated TCR beta chains were found to appear HLA-restricted, with HLA associations seemingly driven largely by CMV exposure. Sequencing depth was assumed to be roughly uniform across donors in the presence/absence analyses, though that assumption may not hold. Three of the identified cytomegalovirus-associated TCR beta chains were confirmed in vitro to be specific for cytomegalovirus antigens. In a later analysis, the rate of TCR association differed among HLA loci, with DRB1 alleles having the most associated TCRs and HLA-C alleles having the fewest. In an earlier analysis of 450 to 750 of the donors, most TCR beta V segments appeared in productive rearrangements about 90% or about 30% of the time, broadly matching IMGT annotations. When HLA alleles, especially DR and DQ, strongly co-occurred, TCR associations were difficult to assign to individual alleles. In a later genetic analysis, fewer N-insertions in productive TCRs were reported among donors in an Asian-associated ancestry cluster than the roughly 710-donor mean. Several of the top co-occurrence clusters appeared to be linked to parvovirus B19, influenza, CMV and Epstein-Barr virus, according to a later analysis. In a later analysis, HLA-associated TCR beta chains showed more clonal expansion and lower generation probabilities than non-associated chains that were equally common. For the cohort, immune exposure information was limited to CMV serostatus. Because HLA typing was missing for some donors at each locus, association tests included only the typed subset. Around 16 rarely observed V segments, including chromosome 9 orphons, were excluded from the earlier analysis of approximately 500 of the donors because counts were too low. In a later analysis, around 17,000 TCR beta sequences were associated with specific HLA alleles at a false discovery rate of 0.05. The cohort was sequenced for TCR beta chains only, and without alpha or paired-chain data the features that could be detected were limited. The sequencing pipeline was judged likely to have produced a cluster of highly shared sequence variants as a technical artifact. Because the 87-base-pair reads could not distinguish some IMGT-functional V segments, including TRBV6-2 and TRBV6-3, those segments were excluded. According to the authors, the approach could potentially be generalized to other disease states and immunological phenotypes. While some public TCRs were present in many individuals, most TCR sequences turned up only very rarely across donors. The classifier was reported to diagnose cytomegalovirus status with high specificity and sensitivity in both the original cohort and the validation cohort. An association between a missense DCLRE1C variant and V-gene and J-gene trimming of TCR beta chains was found in a later genetic analysis and replicated in an independent cohort. Linkage disequilibrium might explain the correlated functional status among segregating V segments, but an unknown experimental factor could not be ruled out. A total of fewer than 200 TCR beta chains were listed by the study as associated with cytomegalovirus.

From a lookup of the germline V gene, CDR1 and CDR2 are SGDLS and YYNGEE. The V end loses 0 bases and the J end loses 0 bases, and a stretch of 11 bases separates them. There are 16 amino acids in the CDR3, from cysteine to phenylalanine inclusive. Only the CDR3 region is kept as DNA, spanning 48 bases read in frame from base 1. The library was obtained by the immunoSEQ multiplex PCR assay. The multiplex PCR relied on a mix of 60 forward primers for TCR Vbeta segments and 13 reverse primers for TCR Jbeta segments. A multiplex PCR assay on genomic DNA amplified the CDR3 region of rearranged TCR beta genes. On the Illumina HiSeq System, the amplified TCR beta libraries were sequenced as 87-base-pair reads. The published analysis was carried out like this. A later analysis tallied 75 million to 95 million unique TCR beta chains across the 666 repertoires, and about 12 million of those chains were shared by two or more donors. Raw reads were error-corrected and collapsed into unique sequences with a nearest-neighbor algorithm that merged closely related sequences to remove PCR and sequencing errors. To assign V, D and J gene segments, CDR3 sequences were aligned to IMGT reference sequences. For a sequence to be retained, a match of at least six nucleotides was required to both a V gene segment and a J gene segment. Rearrangements were called productive when the CDR3 lacked stop codons and stayed in frame with V and J; all others were non-productive. CDR3 was defined by IMGT convention, running from the second conserved V-encoded cysteine to the conserved J-encoded phenylalanine. The earlier analysis of approximately 500 of the donors excluded sequences that lacked an unambiguous match to a single V gene segment. In an earlier analysis of 587 of the donors, V segments were called functional above 56.7% productive rearrangements and were called segregating when the between-donor standard deviation exceeded 5%. A statistical classification framework was built to diagnose cytomegalovirus status from the catalog of TCR beta chain sequences. In a later analysis, TCR nucleotide sequences were compared against IMGT/GENE-DB human TR gene sequences so that V and J genes could be assigned. The TCRdist pipeline was used in a later analysis to assign CDR3 sequences and most-parsimonious VDJ recombination scenarios. In a later analysis, every TCR beta chain was defined by the combination of its CDR3 amino acid sequence and its V-gene family, and reads without a unique V-gene family were dropped. A later analysis removed 500 to 650 highly shared, low-generation-probability nucleotide sequences to deal with suspected cross-contamination and a sequencing artifact. In a later analysis, a clonal expansion index for each public chain was calculated from normalized within-repertoire ranks of inferred template counts. In a later analysis, generation probabilities were computed using a VDJ recombination model fitted to out-of-frame rearrangements, and the results were checked against IGoR. In a later analysis, hypergeometric tests were used to score TCR-TCR, TCR-HLA and TCR-CMV co-occurrence, with a repertoire-size bias correction applied to TCR pairs. In a later analysis, false discovery rates were estimated by permuting HLA or CMV assignments 20 times. In a later analysis, co-occurring TCRs were grouped using DBSCAN, with TCRdist sequence similarity added in when clustering inside HLA-allele-positive subsets. Repertoires with fewer than 30,000 or more than 120,000 public chains were left out of co-occurrence clustering, as were a handful of repertoires with anomalous nucleotide sharing. TCRdb carries this immuneACCESS record with in-frame sequences only. Its versions omit some clonotypes, under half of them owing to an unresolved V gene in the studies checked, with the rest unexplained. That table supplies the V and J calls and clone size; D and trimming were determined from the DNA. Counted in this sample were approximately 190,000 clones; 9.5% to 15% of them appeared once. About 7.8% of the sample belongs to the ten largest clones.

In total, roughly 670 healthy bone marrow donors made up the cohort. Cohort members were all nominally healthy when sampled, although unrecorded immune exposures were likely present. The donor tested CMV seropositive and was one of the 289 seropositive cohort members. Every donor gave a peripheral blood sample, and the peripheral blood mononuclear cells from that sample were used for TCR beta sequencing. The Qiagen DNeasy Blood Extraction Kit was used to extract genomic DNA from the blood cell samples. A note on this clone: It has no known antigen specificity. No much larger clonotype is one base removed from it; base qualities were not supplied.

In this chain, TRBV9 is recombined with TRBJ2-3; no D gene is confidently identified. The origin of this receptor is a man in his forties or fifties in good health and CMV-seropositive. The sample consisted of PBMCs. Here the CDR3 is given as CASSVEARSSTDTQYF. Read as DNA, the sequence is TGTGCCAGCAGCGTAGAAGCCCGATCTAGCACAGATACGCAGTATTTT.